This T cell receptor beta chain was identified in a study of blood T cell repertoires in COVID-19. The V end was cut by 1 base, the J end by 7 bases, with 8 bases between. CDR1 is SGHTS, CDR2 YDEGEE, per germline. The CDR3 length is 13 residues. The assay was immunoSEQ multiplex PCR, and TCRdb's table has in-frame clones only and misses some. The data hold roughly 58,000 clones, with about 81% observed a single time. This TCR came from a man between 65 and 79 years old with active COVID-19. The gene calls are TRBV5-8 and TRBJ2-2, with a possible D match to TRBD1 (6 bases). The specimen sequenced was peripheral blood. The CDR3 region has the DNA TGTGCCAGCAGCTTGTGGGGGCACGGGGAGCTGTTTTTT. Amino acids: CASSLWGHGELFF.